The 23 T cell receptor beta chains listed next were all sequenced from one sample in a study of T-cell memory formation after mild COVID-19. TCRdb re-called the 5' RACE reads through MiXCR, storing one row per CDR3 protein. The sample includes fewer than 350,000 distinct CDR3 sequences, roughly 18% of them seen just once. Sequenced material: PBMCs or a T cell subset sorted from them (not recorded which). The origin of the receptors is a man younger than 30 who had mild COVID-19 (a few samples of this study predate the infection). Cell type and time point are not known.

The chain has TRBV18 and TRBJ1-2; maybe TRBD1 (6 bases). There are 15 residues in the CDR3. Trimming left V 2 bases short and J 1 base short, with 11 bases between. Germline V gene lookup returns CDR1 KGHSH and CDR2 LQKENI. The CDR3 protein is CASSPVQGGNYGYTF. DNA for the CDR3: TGTGCCAGCTCACCAGTACAGGGTGGTAACTATGGCTACACCTTC.

This chain joins TRBV9 and TRBJ2-7; no definite D call. Germline CDR1 is SGDLS and CDR2 is YYNGEE. The CDR3 contains 13 residues. V dropped 0 bases and J dropped 2 bases, with 6 bases sitting between them. CDR3 bases: TGTGCCAGCAGCGTAGACGGAACCTACGAGCAGTACTTC. Amino acids: CASSVDGTYEQYF.

The genes are TRBV6-5 and TRBJ2-2; weak D call: TRBD2 (6 bases). Germline CDR1 reads MNHEY; CDR2 reads SVGAGI. Trimming took off 5 bases at V and 0 bases at J, with 16 bases between the two ends. This CDR3 spans 17 amino acids. CDR3 sequence reads: CASSPVVIAANTGELFF. The CDR3 DNA reads TGTGCCAGCAGTCCCGTAGTGATAGCGGCGAACACCGGGGAGCTGTTTTTT.

This clonotype has more than one count but fewer than ten. V and J are TRBV6-6 and TRBJ2-5; 7 bases agree with TRBD1. The CDR3 totals 13 residues. Trimming cost V 6 bases and J 10 bases; bases outside gene matches: 11. From germline, CDR1 is MNHNY and CDR2 SVGAGI (reference sequence). CDR3 amino acids: CASRPTGPPGQYF. DNA of the CDR3: TGTGCCAGCAGACCGACAGGGCCACCGGGCCAGTACTTC.

This clonotype has just a few counts. This chain uses TRBV7-9 with TRBJ2-3, with TRBD1 matching over 8 bases. After removal of 3 bases from V and 6 bases from J, the junction contained 2 bases not matched to a gene. This CDR3 contains 13 residues. Germline V CDR1 and CDR2: SEHNR, FQNEAQ (reference sequence). The DNA of the CDR3 is TGTGCCAGCAGCTTCCGGGACAGGGATACGCAGTATTTT. Amino acids: CASSFRDRDTQYF.

In this sample, this clonotype turned up many times. The chain couples TRBV11-2 to TRBJ2-3; TRBD2 matches at 8 bases. The CDR3 is 18 amino acids. Germline V lookup: CDR1 SGHAT, CDR2 FQNNGV. J gave up 0 bases and V 1 base, and 9 bases lay outside the gene matches. CDR3 residues: CASSLAPTSGESTDTQYF. The CDR3 region has the DNA TGTGCCAGCAGCTTAGCCCCCACTAGCGGAGAGAGCACAGATACGCAGTATTTT.

This clonotype was detected a few times. V is TRBV5-1 and J is TRBJ1-1; TRBD1 matches 8 bases. The V gene's germline CDR1 is SGHRS and CDR2 YFSETQ. This CDR3 is 15 amino acids long. V gave up 3 bases and J gave up 7 bases; unmatched junction bases: 11. The CDR3, as DNA: TGCGCCAGCAGCTCTTACCGGACAGGGAGGAGTGAAGCTTTCTTT. This translates into CASSSYRTGRSEAFF.

This chain uses TRBV4-1 with TRBJ2-3, with D unresolved. The V gene lost 1 base and the J gene lost 3 bases, with 14 bases spanning the gap. CDR1 and CDR2 (germline): MGHRA, YSYEKL. The CDR3 runs 16 residues. In DNA form, the CDR3 reads TGCGCCAGCAGCCAAGTGTGGGCGCGTGATACAGATACGCAGTATTTT. This encodes CASSQVWARDTDTQYF.

This clonotype was counted only a few times. The chain combines TRBV6-5 with TRBJ1-2; no reliable D call. V shed 0 bases and J shed 8 bases, with 10 bases lying between them. The CDR3 is 13 residues long. Germline-derived CDR1 and CDR2 are MNHEY and SVGAGI. The CDR3 here is CASSYSSYRGYTF. CDR3 DNA: TGTGCCAGCAGTTACTCGTCCTATCGGGGCTACACCTTC.

This chain uses TRBV5-1 with TRBJ2-1; a possible D gene is TRBD1 (6 bases). V gave up 0 bases and J gave up 5 bases, with 12 bases separating them. The CDR3 contains 15 residues. The V gene's germline CDR1 is SGHRS and CDR2 YFSETQ. CDR3 region: CASSLVAGAHNEQFF. The CDR3 DNA reads as TGCGCCAGCAGCTTGGTAGCAGGGGCTCACAATGAGCAGTTCTTC.

The V call is TRBV20-1, the J call TRBJ2-3, with a weak D call TRBD1 (6 bases). Germline CDR1 reads DFQATT; CDR2 reads SNEGSKA (reference sequence). The CDR3 covers 14 residues. The V end was cut by 4 bases, the J end by 5 bases, with 16 bases between. The CDR3, as DNA: TGCAGTGCTATTAATGGGGACAAGGGAGATACGCAGTATTTT. It translates to CSAINGDKGDTQYF.

This clonotype was seen a few times. The chain recombines TRBV7-2 with TRBJ1-2; possible D gene TRBD1, 5 bases. Looked up from germline, CDR1 is SGHTA and CDR2 is FQGNSA. CDR3 length equals 13 residues. The V gene lost 6 bases and the J gene lost 5 bases, with 13 bases spanning the gap. CDR3 residues: CASSSRQPYGYTF. DNA for the CDR3: TGTGCCAGCAGTTCCCGACAGCCTTATGGCTACACCTTC.

This chain connects TRBV19 to TRBJ1-2; 9 bases fit TRBD1. The CDR3 contains 14 residues. CDR1 is LNHDA and CDR2 is SQIVND in the germline V gene (reference sequence). The junction had 6 bases not matched to a gene; V was cut back by 6 bases and J by 4 bases. In DNA, the CDR3 is TGTGCCAGTAGGGACCGGGACAGGGCCTATGGCTACACCTTC. Its translation is CASRDRDRAYGYTF.

V usage is TRBV20-1 and J usage is TRBJ2-1; 14 bases match TRBD2. Germline loops: CDR1 DFQATT, CDR2 SNEGSKA (reference sequence). The V and J ends lost 0 bases and 9 bases, in that order; junction bases with no gene match: 7. The CDR3 contains 16 residues. CDR3 DNA sequence: TGCAGTGCTAGAGATCGACTAGCGGGGGGGTACGGTGAGCAGTTCTTC. It specifies CSARDRLAGGYGEQFF.

Only a few counts were recorded for this clonotype. This rearrangement joins TRBV6-5 to TRBJ1-3; D is ambiguous. The germline CDR1 and CDR2 sequences are MNHEY and SVGAGI. The germline V and J ends were trimmed by 2 bases and 3 bases, with 2 bases remaining between them. This CDR3 is 12 amino acids long. CDR3 protein: CASSYGGNTIYF. Written as DNA, the CDR3 is TGTGCCAGCAGTTACGGTGGAAACACCATATATTTT.

CDR3 residues: CSSDGGVGPQHF. CDR3 nucleotides: TGCAGTTCTGACGGGGGCGTTGGGCCCCAGCATTTT. The chain has TRBV20-1 and TRBJ1-5; weak D call: TRBD1 (6 bases). The CDR3 loop spans 12 amino acids. Trimming shortened V by 8 bases and J by 9 bases, and 17 bases separated the two germline ends. In germline, CDR1 is DFQATT, CDR2 SNEGSKA (reference sequence).

At least ten counts were recorded for this clonotype. The rearrangement links TRBV4-3 to TRBJ1-4, with a weak D call TRBD1 (5 bases). Trimming stripped 1 base from V and 7 bases from J, with 16 bases between. This CDR3 has 16 residues. In germline, CDR1 is LGHNA, CDR2 YSLEER. CDR3 in DNA: TGCGCCAGCAGCCAAGTTGGGGGAGGACTGATTGAAAAACTGTTTTTT. As protein: CASSQVGGGLIEKLFF.

This clonotype has more than one count but fewer than ten. The V call is TRBV6-2 or TRBV6-3, the J call TRBJ1-2; 10 positions match TRBD1. This CDR3 is built from 13 residues. V shed 6 bases, J shed 7 bases, and the junction held 5 bases outside the gene matches. Per the germline V gene, CDR1 is MNHEY and CDR2 is SVGEGT. CDR3 region: CASRSTGGPGYTF. For the CDR3, the DNA is TGTGCCAGCAGGTCGACAGGGGGCCCTGGCTACACCTTC.

There are a few counts of this clonotype. V gene TRBV12-3 or TRBV12-4 combines with J gene TRBJ1-3; no reliable D call. The CDR3 is 12 amino acids. Deletions cut 9 bases from V and 0 bases from J, with 6 bases between. CDR3 bases: TGTGCCAGTGAGAGCTCTGGAAACACCATATATTTT. This translates into CASESSGNTIYF.

This clonotype was seen only a few times. The rearrangement links TRBV5-1 to TRBJ2-6; tentatively, D is TRBD2 (6 bases). V was clipped by 0 bases and J by 3 bases, with 16 bases between them. The CDR3 length is 18 residues. The germline CDR1 and CDR2 sequences are SGHRS and YFSETQ. The CDR3 region is CASSLVGGSGVGANVLTF. CDR3 DNA: TGCGCCAGCAGCTTGGTTGGTGGTTCGGGGGTTGGGGCCAACGTCCTGACTTTC.

This clonotype appeared many times. The rearrangement joins TRBV7-2 to TRBJ2-3; 9 bases agree with TRBD2. The V segment lost 3 bases and the J segment 2 bases; nucleotides outside the gene matches: 3. The germline V gene encodes CDR1 SGHTA and CDR2 FQGNSA. The CDR3 runs 15 residues. CDR3 DNA: TGTGCCAGCAGCTTTAGCGGGGGCTTCACAGATACGCAGTATTTT. Protein sequence: CASSFSGGFTDTQYF.

The chain recombines TRBV4-3 with TRBJ1-6; D perhaps matches TRBD1 (6 bases). The CDR3 sequence is 17 residues long. V lost 0 bases and J 0 bases, leaving 9 bases between the germline ends. Germline V gene data show CDR1 as LGHNA and CDR2 as YSLEER. CDR3 residues: CASSQDPDSSYNSPLHF. Here the CDR3 DNA reads TGCGCCAGCAGCCAAGACCCGGACAGCTCCTATAATTCACCCCTCCACTTT.

The chain is built from TRBV4-3 and TRBJ1-1; D unclear. The germline CDR1 and CDR2 sequences are LGHNA and YSLEER. With 0 bases removed from V and 3 bases from J, the gap between germline ends came to 5 bases. The length of the CDR3 is 13 residues. Here the CDR3 DNA reads TGCGCCAGCAGCCAAGACCGGTACACTGAAGCTTTCTTT. Protein product: CASSQDRYTEAFF.